This TCR beta chain was sequenced during a study of regulatory T cells in long-lasting Graves disease. The V gene's germline CDR1 is SQVTM and CDR2 ANQGSEA. The CDR3 totals 15 residues. General observations from the study: Persistent disease samples used TRBV28, TRBJ1-2 and TRBJ2-5 preferentially.

Time point given: persistent/refractory GD, antithyroid drugs over 5 years with positive TRAb. TCR sequences were obtained from RNA taken from PBMCs. Patients were from an endocrinology department in Xi'an, China. In regard to this clonotype: Its antigen is as yet unknown. The junction differs from germline at one of its ends, possibly a read error.

Arm-PCR of CDR3 regions with iRepertoire HTBI primers generated TCR beta libraries. TCRdb re-called the multiplex PCR reads through MiXCR, storing one row per CDR3 protein. The sample comprises over 650,000 distinct CDR3 sequences, 30% of which are singletons, and under 55% rests with the top ten. The sequences come from peripheral blood mononuclear cells (PBMCs), collected when the disease was refractory, from a patient treated with antithyroid drugs. The chain uses TRBV29-1 and TRBJ2-2, with a weak D call TRBD2 (5 bases). This receptor was taken from a female donor with Graves disease. As DNA, the CDR3 is TGCAGCGCCCTTGAGGGCGGAACGAACACCGGGGAGCTGGTTTTT. This sequence encodes CSALEGGTNTGELVF.